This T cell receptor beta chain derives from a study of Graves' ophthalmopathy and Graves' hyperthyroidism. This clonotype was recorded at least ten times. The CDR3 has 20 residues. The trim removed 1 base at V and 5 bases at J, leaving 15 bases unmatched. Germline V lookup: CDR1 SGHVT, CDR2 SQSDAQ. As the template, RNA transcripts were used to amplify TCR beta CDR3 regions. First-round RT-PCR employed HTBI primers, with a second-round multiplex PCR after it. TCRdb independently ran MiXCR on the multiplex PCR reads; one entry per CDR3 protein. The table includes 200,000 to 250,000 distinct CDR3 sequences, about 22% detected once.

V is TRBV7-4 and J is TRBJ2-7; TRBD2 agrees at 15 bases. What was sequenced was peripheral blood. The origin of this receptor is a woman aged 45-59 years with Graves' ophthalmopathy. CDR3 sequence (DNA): TGTGCCAGCAGCTTAGGTCCGAGGGGCAGGACTAGCGGGAGGGCCGACGAGCAGTACTTC. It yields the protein CASSLGPRGRTSGRADEQYF.